This T cell receptor (beta chain) was captured in a study of blood T cell repertoires in COVID-19. Background on the study: Researchers got acute and convalescent COVID-19 samples from the United States, Italy and Spain. T cells, B-cell-depleted T cells, or PBMCs provided the cDNA or gDNA that served as material.

This CDR3 is 11 amino acids long. The V gene's germline CDR1 is SGHDN and CDR2 FVKESK. Between the trimmed V and J ends, which lost 5 bases and 7 bases, there was a span of 9 bases. Original methodology: Reference gene primer amplification yielded estimated nucleated cell counts. The data were produced by immunoSEQ multiplex PCR, yet TCRdb's version contains in-frame clones alone and is incomplete. D and trimming come from the DNA, and the V and J calls and clone size come from that table. There are approximately 200,000 clones in the sample; less than 90% occur only once, and roughly 2% lies in the top ten.

The receptor's source is a woman aged 50 to 65 with acute or convalescent COVID-19. The sample was peripheral blood. J is TRBJ2-7 and V is TRBV14; D not certain. The CDR3 loop is CASSSVAEQYF. CDR3 bases: TGTGCCAGCAGCAGCGTGGCAGAGCAGTACTTC.